These 20 T cell receptor beta chains were sequenced from one sample in a study of beta chain features in type 1 diabetes. Whole-study findings and limits: Shortening of TCRB CDR3s, moderate but significant, appeared in all four CD4+ subsets of Type 1 diabetes patients.

As every portion of the isolated RNA was reverse transcribed, the sequencing read expressed TCRB transcripts. This table comes from immunoSEQ multiplex PCR, and its TCRdb copy is limited to in-frame clones, with some not included. The data hold some 110,000 clones, with about 16% observed a single time. The antigens for these receptors are not known. The sample comprised central memory CD4+ T cells from blood. These TCRs come from a man aged 25 to 45 with type 1 diabetes.

This clone was seen more than once but under ten times. This sequence joins TRBV11-3 and TRBJ2-2; D might be TRBD1 or TRBD2, each matching 5 bases. The CDR3 totals 13 residues. Trimming stripped 1 base from V and 9 bases from J, with 9 bases between. Germline lookup yields CDR1 SGHNT and CDR2 YENEEA. CDR3: CASSLGWGRELFF. In DNA, the CDR3 is TGTGCCAGCAGCTTAGGCTGGGGACGGGAGCTGTTTTTT. The complete variable domain, with remaining parts taken from reference TRBV11-3 and TRBJ2-2, reads EAGVVQSPRYKIIEKKQPVAFWCNPISGHNTLYWYLQNLGQGPELLIRYENEEAVDDSQLPKDRFSAERLKGVDSTLKIQPAELGDSAVYLCASSLGWGRELFFGEGSRLTVL.

The sample holds a few counts of this clone. This rearrangement joins TRBV4-3 to TRBJ2-3, with a weak D call TRBD2 (7 bases). The CDR3 contains 15 residues. Germline loops: CDR1 LGHNA, CDR2 YSLEER. The germline V and J ends were trimmed by 4 bases and 2 bases, with 13 bases remaining between them. The CDR3 loop is CASSPGGPVTDTQYF. The CDR3 DNA reads as TGCGCCAGCAGCCCCGGGGGGCCGGTCACAGATACGCAGTATTTT.

This clone was counted a few times. The chain carries TRBV4-3 and TRBJ1-2, with unresolved D. The CDR3 spans 17 residues. Trimming cost V 3 bases and J 4 bases, with 21 bases left between them. CDR1 is LGHNA and CDR2 is YSLEER in the germline V gene. Written as DNA, the CDR3 is TGCGCCAGCAGCCAGATATCGGACGGCTCCTTGGGCTATGGCTACACCTTC. The encoded protein is CASSQISDGSLGYGYTF.

This clone was observed a handful of times. The chain links TRBV23-1 to TRBJ2-1; TRBD1 is a possible D gene (6 bases). TRBV23-1 is identified as an open reading frame with a role that is uncertain. The CDR3 is made up of 18 amino acids. Trimming shortened V by 4 bases and J by 7 bases, and 26 bases separated the two germline ends. The CDR3 coding sequence is TGCGCCAGCAGTCCTCCGTTTAAACAGGGACCCCACCCAAATGAGCAGTTCTTC. Protein sequence: CASSPPFKQGPHPNEQFF.

A few counts support this clone. The V call is TRBV4-3, the J call TRBJ2-1; D may be TRBD1 (5 bases). Germline CDR1 is LGHNA and CDR2 is YSLEER. Trimming took 1 base from V and 6 from J, leaving 10 bases between them. The CDR3 runs to 14 residues. The CDR3 DNA reads TGCGCCAGCAGCCAAGCCGACAGTGCCAATGAGCAGTTCTTC. Translating gives CASSQADSANEQFF.

This clone has only a few counts. The chain recombines TRBV4-1 with TRBJ1-2; TRBD1 matches at 8 bases. Germline-derived CDR1 and CDR2 are MGHRA and YSYEKL. The CDR3 sequence is 16 residues long. The V and J ends lost 3 bases and 4 bases, in that order; junction bases with no gene match: 10. The CDR3 protein is CASSQGGQGFTYGYTF. CDR3 in DNA: TGCGCCAGCAGCCAGGGAGGACAGGGTTTTACCTATGGCTACACCTTC.

This chain uses TRBV9 with TRBJ2-2, with 9 bases identical to TRBD1. V lost 2 bases and J lost 3; bases outside the gene matches: 2. This CDR3 comprises 15 residues. Germline V CDR1 and CDR2: SGDLS, YYNGEE. In DNA, the CDR3 is TGTGCCAGCAGCGTCTGGGACAGGGACACCGGGGAGCTGTTTTTT. This encodes CASSVWDRDTGELFF. The whole variable domain, filled in from reference TRBV9 and TRBJ2-2, reads DSGVTQTPKHLITATGQRVTLRCSPRSGDLSVYWYQQSLDQGLQFLIQYYNGEERAKGNILERFSAQQFPDLHSELNLSSLELGDSALYFCASSVWDRDTGELFFGEGSRLTVL.

A few counts support this clone. V is TRBV27 and J is TRBJ2-7; perhaps TRBD2 as D (5 bases). The CDR3 is 13 amino acids. Germline loops: CDR1 MNHEY, CDR2 SMNVEV (reference sequence). V lost 7 bases, J lost 5 bases, and 15 bases lay in between. The CDR3 nucleotides read TGTGCCAGCACTCCTGTTTGGGGAGACGAGCAGTACTTC. Translating gives CASTPVWGDEQYF.

The V and J genes are TRBV11-2 and TRBJ2-3, with a tentative D call TRBD2 (10 bases). CDR1 and CDR2 from the germline V gene are SGHAT and FQNNGV. The CDR3 spans 20 residues. Trimming removed 0 bases at V and 2 bases at J, with 24 bases between. CDR3 sequence (DNA): TGTGCCAGCAGCTTAGACGGGACAGGGATACTAGCGGGGTCCACAGATACGCAGTATTTT. Protein: CASSLDGTGILAGSTDTQYF.

The chain recombines TRBV7-9 with TRBJ2-1; TRBD1 is a possible D gene (5 bases). Trimming removed 2 bases at V and 8 bases at J, with 16 bases between. The CDR3 is 15 residues long. The germline V gene encodes CDR1 SEHNR and CDR2 FQNEAQ (reference sequence). The CDR3 nucleotides read TGTGCCAGCAGCTTAATGGGGCTCCGTCAAGATGAGCAGTTCTTC. The encoded protein is CASSLMGLRQDEQFF.

The V call is TRBV6-5, the J call TRBJ2-5, with TRBD1 matching 9 bases. With 6 bases clipped from V and 9 bases from J, the junction kept 5 bases outside the gene matches. Germline V gene lookup returns CDR1 MNHEY and CDR2 SVGAGI. The CDR3 is 12 amino acids. In DNA form, the CDR3 reads TGTGCCAGCAGGACAGGGGGTACGGCCCAGTACTTC. This gives the protein CASRTGGTAQYF.

This chain links TRBV6-6 with TRBJ2-2, with D unresolved. This CDR3 comprises 14 residues. The V and J ends lost 2 bases and 4 bases respectively, with 8 bases between them. Germline V gene lookup returns CDR1 MNHNY and CDR2 SVGAGI (reference sequence). The CDR3: CASSYGQLTGELFF. In DNA, the CDR3 is TGTGCCAGCAGTTACGGGCAACTCACCGGGGAGCTGTTTTTT.

In its sample, this clone was seen a few times. The rearrangement joins TRBV6-6 to TRBJ2-5; D unclear. Germline V gene data show CDR1 as MNHNY and CDR2 as SVGAGI (reference sequence). The CDR3 is made up of 13 amino acids. Trimming stripped 2 bases from V and 4 bases from J, with 8 bases between. CDR3 nucleotide sequence: TGTGCCAGCAGTTACAACTCACCAGAGACCCAGTACTTC. It encodes CASSYNSPETQYF.

V gene TRBV7-2 combines with J gene TRBJ1-3; D might be TRBD1 (5 bases). The CDR3 spans 14 residues. Germline loops: CDR1 SGHTA, CDR2 FQGNSA. The germline V and J ends were trimmed by 2 bases and 8 bases, with 13 bases remaining between them. CDR3 nucleotide sequence: TGTGCCAGCAGCTTAAGCACAGCGGGGGACACCATATATTTT. Protein: CASSLSTAGDTIYF.

This clone was detected a few times. A read error may produce the germline difference seen at one junction end. Other DNA sequences of this sample code for an identical CDR3. This chain connects TRBV7-7 to TRBJ2-1; D call uncertain. There are 13 residues in the CDR3. Per germline, CDR1 SSHAT and CDR2 FNYEAQ (reference sequence). This CDR3 reads CASSLGTDNEQFF. CDR3 bases: TGTGCTAGCAGCTTAGGTACAGACAATGAGCAGTTCTTC.

The rearrangement joins TRBV19 to TRBJ1-2, with TRBD1 as a possible D gene (5 bases). V lost 7 bases, J lost 1 base, and 19 bases lay in between. This CDR3 spans 16 amino acids. Germline-derived CDR1 and CDR2 are LNHDA and SQIVND (reference sequence). DNA of the CDR3: TGTGCCAGTACCCCCCGGGGGGGAGGGGATAACTATGGCTACACCTTC. Protein: CASTPRGGGDNYGYTF.

The chain employs TRBV9 and TRBJ2-2; D may be TRBD1 (5 bases). The CDR3 contains 14 residues. With 0 bases removed from V and 6 bases from J, the gap between germline ends came to 9 bases. CDR1 and CDR2 from the germline V gene are SGDLS and YYNGEE. CDR3 DNA sequence: TGTGCCAGCAGCGTAGAGGGGTCCCCCGGGGAGCTGTTTTTT. Translation gives CASSVEGSPGELFF.

The sample holds a few counts of this clone. The V call is TRBV28, the J call TRBJ2-1, with no clear D. Germline V CDR1 and CDR2: MDHEN, SYDVKM. The length of the CDR3 is 12 residues. V was clipped by 2 bases and J by 9 bases, with 8 bases between them. The CDR3, as DNA: TGTGCCAGCAGTTTAATAAGGAGTGAGCAGTTCTTC. Encoded protein: CASSLIRSEQFF.

The chain carries TRBV4-3 and TRBJ2-5; possible D gene TRBD1, 5 bases. Trimming cost V 0 bases and J 6 bases, with 23 bases left between them. The CDR3 is made up of 18 amino acids. From germline, CDR1 is LGHNA and CDR2 YSLEER. CDR3 region: CASSQDQNRVGAHQTQYF. The DNA for the CDR3 is TGCGCCAGCAGCCAAGATCAAAATAGGGTAGGGGCTCATCAGACCCAGTACTTC.

J is TRBJ2-5 and V is TRBV29-1; 7 nucleotides align to TRBD1. TRBJ2-7 explains the end of the DNA better; the J call may be wrong. CDR3 length: 12 residues. Germline CDR1 reads SQVTM; CDR2 reads ANQGSEA. The CDR3 reads CSVERTGYEQYF. The CDR3 region has the DNA TGCAGCGTTGAAAGGACAGGCTACGAGCAGTACTTC.